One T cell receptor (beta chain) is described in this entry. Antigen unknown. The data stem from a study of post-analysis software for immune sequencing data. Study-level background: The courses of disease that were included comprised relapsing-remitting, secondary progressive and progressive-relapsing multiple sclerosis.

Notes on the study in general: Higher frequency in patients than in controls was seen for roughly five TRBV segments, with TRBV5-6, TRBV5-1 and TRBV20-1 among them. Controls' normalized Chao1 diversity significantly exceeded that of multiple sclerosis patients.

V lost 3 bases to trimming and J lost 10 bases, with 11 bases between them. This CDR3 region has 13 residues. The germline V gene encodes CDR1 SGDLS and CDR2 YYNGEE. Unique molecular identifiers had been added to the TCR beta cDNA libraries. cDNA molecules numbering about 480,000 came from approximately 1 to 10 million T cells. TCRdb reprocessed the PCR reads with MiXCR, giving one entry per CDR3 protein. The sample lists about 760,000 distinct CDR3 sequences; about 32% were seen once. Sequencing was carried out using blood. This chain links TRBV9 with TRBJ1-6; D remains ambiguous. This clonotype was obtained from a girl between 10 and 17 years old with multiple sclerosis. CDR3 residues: CASSAAGRSPLHF. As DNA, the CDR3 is TGTGCCAGCAGCGCAGCAGGCCGGTCACCCCTCCACTTT.